Given below is one T cell receptor (beta chain) in context. This sample was taken from a study of blood T cell repertoires in COVID-19. Using immunoSEQ multiplex PCR, the repertoire was profiled, and TCRdb retains in-frame clones only, with some absent. Here the sample spans about 140,000 clones, approximately 88% being singletons. V dropped 4 bases and J dropped 0 bases, with 16 bases sitting between them. The CDR3 length is 17 residues. Germline CDR1 MRHNA, CDR2 SNTAGT. The chain has TRBV6-4 and TRBJ2-4; D unclear. This TCR was sampled from a woman aged 45 to 65 with acute or convalescent COVID-19. The sequenced material came from peripheral blood. DNA for the CDR3: TGTGCCAGCAGTGGCACGACACACAAACTAGCCAAAAACATTCAGTACTTC. It is translated as CASSGTTHKLAKNIQYF.